The clone carrying this T cell receptor beta chain was picked up a small number of times. Vbeta (60) and Jbeta (13) primers were used in the PCR. This table comes from immunoSEQ multiplex PCR, and its TCRdb copy is limited to in-frame clones, with some not included. Of 100,000 or so clones detected, more than 65% appear once; the ten largest clones hold around 8.5%. This sample is part of a study of cytomegalovirus exposure and HLA in healthy donors. Turning to the study itself: Around 87 million unique TCRs, all from HLA-typed donors, were included in an early release of the data.

Looked up from germline, CDR1 is SNHLY and CDR2 is FYNNEI. V lost 2 bases to trimming and J lost 0 bases, with 8 bases between them. The CDR3 totals 15 residues. The rearrangement joins TRBV2 to TRBJ2-1, with D hard to call. The sequenced material came from PBMCs. The sequence was collected from a man aged 35-49 years in good health and CMV-seropositive. In DNA, the CDR3 is TGTGCCAGCAGTGAACAGGCGAGCTCCTACAATGAGCAGTTCTTC. This encodes CASSEQASSYNEQFF.